This T cell receptor beta chain was sequenced in a study of blood T cell repertoires in COVID-19. Germline lookup yields CDR1 SGHRS and CDR2 YFSETQ. Trimming stripped 0 bases from V and 0 bases from J, with 11 bases between. This CDR3 has 16 residues. The repertoire was sequenced with immunoSEQ multiplex PCR; TCRdb's copy has only in-frame clones and lacks some. Of 120,000 or so clones in the sample, about 83% were seen once. The receptor comes from a woman between 50 and 59 years old with acute or convalescent COVID-19. The specimen sequenced was peripheral blood. The V call is TRBV5-1, the J call TRBJ2-3; TRBD2 is a possible D gene (6 bases). The CDR3 DNA reads TGCGCCAGCAGCTTGGCCAACGGGGGAAGCACAGATACGCAGTATTTT. This gives the protein CASSLANGGSTDTQYF.